This T cell receptor beta chain was observed in a study of regulatory T cells in long-lasting Graves disease. Time point here: newly diagnosed GD, antithyroid drugs for less than 3 months. PBMC RNA served as the TCR library source. Arm-PCR with iRepertoire HTBI primers amplified the CDR3 regions for these TCR beta libraries. TCRdb fed the multiplex PCR reads into MiXCR, producing one record per CDR3 protein. The repertoire holds some 370,000 distinct CDR3 sequences, with 10% to 15% as singletons. These data also formed part of another study, on T cells in Graves' hyperthyroidism and ophthalmopathy. As that report states: An initial round of RT-PCR targeting the TCR CDR3 relied on the HTBI primer set.

The TCR originated in a woman younger than 35 with Graves disease. The sequences come from peripheral blood mononuclear cells (PBMCs), collected at new diagnosis, from a patient treated with antithyroid drugs.

The CDR3 loop is CASSPTGRGEQYV. The DNA for the CDR3 is TGTGCCAGCAGCCCCACAGGCCGCGGCGAGCAGTACGTC. The J gene is TRBJ2-7, the V gene TRBV6-2 or TRBV6-3; D might be TRBD1 (5 bases). Germline CDR1 and CDR2: MNHEY and SVGEGT. V was pared by 6 bases and J by 6 bases, with 15 bases between. CDR3 length equals 13 residues.